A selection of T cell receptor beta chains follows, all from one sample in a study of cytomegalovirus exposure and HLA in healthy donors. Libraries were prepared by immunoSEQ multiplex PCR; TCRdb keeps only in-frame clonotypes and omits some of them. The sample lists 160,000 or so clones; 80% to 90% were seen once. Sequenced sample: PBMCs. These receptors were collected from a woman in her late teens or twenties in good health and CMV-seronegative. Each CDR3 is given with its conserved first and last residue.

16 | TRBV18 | CASSPRQGKAGNTIYF
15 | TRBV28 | CASIGAGGLTDTQYF
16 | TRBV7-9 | CASSLLPTGRYDEQYF
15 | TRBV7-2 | CASSHRDTGGETQYF
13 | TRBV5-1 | CASSLVQNYGYTF
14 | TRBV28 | CATTAGTRAYEQYF
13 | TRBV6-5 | CASSDPGMAEAFF
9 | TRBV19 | CASRRKLFF
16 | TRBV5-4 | CASSLAAGGRTDTQYF
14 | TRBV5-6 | CASSTVRRTGELFF
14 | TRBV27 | CASSTRQGGKGYTF